A single count supports the clone carrying this T cell receptor (beta chain). The CDR3 is 13 amino acids. V shed 7 bases and J shed 4 bases, with 12 bases lying between them. Germline V lookup: CDR1 ENHRY, CDR2 SYGVKD. TCRdb keeps only in-frame clones here, not all; method: immunoSEQ multiplex PCR. The data contain approximately 980,000 clones, around three quarters of them singletons. These data originate in a study of shared clonotypes between healthy human individuals. This TCR came from a man between 18 and 29 years old in good health. The sample comprised memory CD4+ T cells sorted from blood. Subset meaning: CD45RA-negative fraction. The chain links TRBV10-3 to TRBJ2-3; D may match TRBD1 or TRBD2 (6 bases each). CDR3 sequence reads: CAITGGRADTQYF. Here the CDR3 DNA reads TGTGCCATCACCGGGGGCCGCGCAGATACGCAGTATTTT.